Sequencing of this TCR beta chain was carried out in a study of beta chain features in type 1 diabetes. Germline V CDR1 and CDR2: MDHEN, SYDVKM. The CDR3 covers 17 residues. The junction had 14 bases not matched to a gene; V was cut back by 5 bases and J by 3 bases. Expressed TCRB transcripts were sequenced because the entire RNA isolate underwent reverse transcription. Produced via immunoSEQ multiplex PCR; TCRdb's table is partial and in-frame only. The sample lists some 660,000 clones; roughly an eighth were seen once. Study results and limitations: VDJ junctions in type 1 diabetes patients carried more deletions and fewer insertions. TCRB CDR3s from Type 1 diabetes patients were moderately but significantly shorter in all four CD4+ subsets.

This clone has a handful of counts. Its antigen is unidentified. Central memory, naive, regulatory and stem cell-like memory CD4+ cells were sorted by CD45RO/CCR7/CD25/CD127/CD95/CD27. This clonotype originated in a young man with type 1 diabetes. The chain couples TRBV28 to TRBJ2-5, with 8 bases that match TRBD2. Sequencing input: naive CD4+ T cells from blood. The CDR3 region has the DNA TGTGCCAGCAGTCCAGTCGGGTTTCCGGGAGGGAAAGAGACCCAGTACTTC. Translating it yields CASSPVGFPGGKETQYF.